This T cell receptor (beta chain) came from a study of T cell changes during pregnancy in multiple sclerosis. TCRdb keeps only in-frame clones here, not all; method: immunoSEQ multiplex PCR. Counted here are 70,000 to 80,000 clones, 90% to 95% occurring once; the ten biggest clones make up approximately 0.44%. CDR1 is LNHDA and CDR2 is SQIVND in the germline V gene (reference sequence). The CDR3 has 13 amino acids. V dropped 6 bases and J dropped 10 bases, with 15 bases sitting between them. The sequencing used CD4+ T cells from peripheral blood mononuclear cells, collected before pregnancy. V and J are TRBV19 and TRBJ1-4; D gene unclear. The TCR comes from a female donor with multiple sclerosis, enrolled in a pregnancy study. This chain's CDR3 is CASRTPGEGKLFF. CDR3 coding DNA: TGTGCCAGTAGAACCCCCGGGGAGGGAAAACTGTTTTTT.